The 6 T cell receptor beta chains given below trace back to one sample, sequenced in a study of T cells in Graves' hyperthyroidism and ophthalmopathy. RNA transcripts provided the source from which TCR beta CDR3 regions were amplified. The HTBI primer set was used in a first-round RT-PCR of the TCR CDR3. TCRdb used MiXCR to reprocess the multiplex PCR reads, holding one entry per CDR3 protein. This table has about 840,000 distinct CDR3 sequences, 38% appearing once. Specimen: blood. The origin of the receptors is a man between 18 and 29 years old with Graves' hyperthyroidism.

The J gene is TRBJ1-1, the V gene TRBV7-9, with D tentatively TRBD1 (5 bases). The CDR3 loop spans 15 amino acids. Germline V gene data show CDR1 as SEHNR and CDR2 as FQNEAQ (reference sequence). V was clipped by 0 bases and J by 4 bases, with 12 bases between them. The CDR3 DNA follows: TGTGCCAGCAGCTTAGCGGGAGGGGCAAGCACTGAAGCTTTCTTT. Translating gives CASSLAGGASTEAFF.

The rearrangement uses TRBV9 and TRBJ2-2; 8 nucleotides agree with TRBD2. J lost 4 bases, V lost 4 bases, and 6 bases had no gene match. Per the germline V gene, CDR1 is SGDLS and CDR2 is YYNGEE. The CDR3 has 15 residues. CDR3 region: CASSLSGSSTGELFF. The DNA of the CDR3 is TGTGCCAGCAGCCTCAGCGGGAGTAGCACCGGGGAGCTGTTTTTT.

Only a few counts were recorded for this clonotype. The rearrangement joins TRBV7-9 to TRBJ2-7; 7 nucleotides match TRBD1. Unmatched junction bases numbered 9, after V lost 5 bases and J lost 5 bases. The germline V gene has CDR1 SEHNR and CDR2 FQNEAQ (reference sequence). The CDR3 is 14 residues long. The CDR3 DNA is TGTGCCAGCAGCGCGCAGGGACAGCCTCACGAGCAGTACTTC. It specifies CASSAQGQPHEQYF.

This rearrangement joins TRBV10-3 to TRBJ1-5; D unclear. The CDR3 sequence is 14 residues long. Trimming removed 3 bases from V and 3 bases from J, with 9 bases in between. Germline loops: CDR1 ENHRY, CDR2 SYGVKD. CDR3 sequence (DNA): TGTGCCATCAGTGACGAGGGTTTCAATCAGCCCCAGCATTTT. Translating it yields CAISDEGFNQPQHF.

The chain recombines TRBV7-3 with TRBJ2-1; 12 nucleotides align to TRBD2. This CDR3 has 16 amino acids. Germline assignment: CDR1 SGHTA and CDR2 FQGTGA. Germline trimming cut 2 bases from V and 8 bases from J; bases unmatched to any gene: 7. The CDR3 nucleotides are TGTGCCAGCAGCTTAGCGACTAGCGGGGGTCTAGATGAGCAGTTCTTC. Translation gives CASSLATSGGLDEQFF.

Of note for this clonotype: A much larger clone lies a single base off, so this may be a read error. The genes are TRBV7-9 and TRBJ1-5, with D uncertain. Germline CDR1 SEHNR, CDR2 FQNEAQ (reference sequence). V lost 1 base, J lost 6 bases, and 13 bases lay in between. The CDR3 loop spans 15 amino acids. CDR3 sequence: CASSLVGGGSQPQHF. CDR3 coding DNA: TGTGCCAGCAGCTTAGTGGGTGGTGGGAGTCAGCCCCAGCATTTT.